Only a few counts were recorded for the clone carrying this T cell receptor beta chain. Its cognate antigen is unknown. Reasons for excluding patients were uncontrolled infection, other autoimmune disease, pregnancy or lactation. PBMCs were collected from a roughly 9.7 ml volume of fresh peripheral blood. These data belong to a study of T cells in Graves' hyperthyroidism and ophthalmopathy. Study outcomes and limitations: Ophthalmopathy could be told apart from stable hyperthyroidism with a 13 V-J model.

The source material, RNA transcripts, was used to amplify TCR beta CDR3 regions. During a first-round RT-PCR of the TCR CDR3, the HTBI primer set was used. TCRdb passed the multiplex PCR reads through MiXCR, listing each CDR3 protein once. The sample contains roughly 290,000 distinct CDR3 sequences, roughly 15% of which appear only once. Sequences were obtained from blood. This sequence was found in a woman in her forties with Graves' hyperthyroidism.

The CDR3 DNA reads as TGTGCCAGCTCACCACCAGGGAGGGCCTACAATGAGCAGTTCTTC. Translated: CASSPPGRAYNEQFF. This chain uses TRBV18 with TRBJ2-1; 7 bases align to TRBD2. V lost 0 bases and J lost 2; bases outside the gene matches: 1. The CDR3 runs to 15 residues. The germline CDR1 and CDR2 sequences are KGHSH and LQKENI.